This T cell receptor beta chain was recovered during a study of blood T cell repertoires in COVID-19 (dated by TCRdb to about 2020). For the study in its entirety: Collaborator samples came from the United States, Italy and Spain and covered acute and convalescent phases of COVID-19. The prospective study material was composed of cDNA or gDNA derived from T cells, B-cell-depleted T cells, or PBMCs. The dataset comprised deeply sampled blood TCRbeta repertoires from subjects exposed to, actively infected with, or recovered from COVID-19. The repertoires were made available in a free public database intended to serve as a resource for research on the immune response to SARS-CoV-2. The samples were drawn from the first 160 participants of the ongoing ImmuneRACE study and from roughly 1,300 subjects provided by 6 global collaborators. Nearly every sample came with metadata listing a de-identified subject ID, COVID-19 status, age in years and sex. Where HLA class I and class II types were available, the types were taken from metadata supplied by the sample provider, not from assay-based typing.

General findings and caveats noted by the study authors: The quantity of clinical and demographic metadata differed by source and by participant and was supplied without curation.

The immunoSEQ Assay, a bias-controlled multiplex PCR, was used to amplify TCRbeta CDR3 regions from genomic DNA. The study's own analysis went as follows. Nucleated cell counts per sample were estimated from amplification of reference gene primers within the assay. To quantify the absolute abundance of each unique TCRbeta CDR3 rearrangement, sequence reads were collapsed and filtered. Productive Simpson clonality was computed per sample as the square root of Simpson's diversity index over productive rearrangements. The immuneACCESS repertoire file appears here via TCRdb, limited to in-frame rearrangements. These files lack a portion of the clones; in checked studies, under half of the deficit traces to unresolved V genes, and the cause of the others is not known. That table is the source of V, J and clone size, and D and trimming were worked out from the DNA. The sample table contains roughly 88,000 clones; only one count was recorded for 90% to 95% of them. Of the sample, around 3.9% is held by the ten largest clones.

V loses 5 bases, J loses 4 bases, and the germline ends lie 17 bases apart. The CDR1 and CDR2 encoded by the germline V gene are MGHRA and YSYEKL. From cysteine to phenylalanine, the CDR3 is 15 amino acids long. The only DNA kept is the CDR3, 45 bases in frame from the first base. Whole blood was collected in K2EDTA tubes by collaborating institutions according to the institutions' own protocols. For TCRbeta analysis, collaborators shipped samples as frozen whole blood, isolated PBMCs, or DNA extracted from either of those sample types. A remark on this clone: Its antigen is still unknown. Base-call qualities are not available, and no considerably larger clone is one nucleotide away.

Sequenced material: peripheral blood. The source is a woman aged 50 to 60 in a cohort sampled during active COVID-19. The chain uses TRBV4-1 and TRBJ1-2, and the D gene may be TRBD1, 5 bases matching. The nucleotides are TGCGCCAGCAGCAAGGACACGACCGGGAGCTATGGCTACACCTTC. It translates to CASSKDTTGSYGYTF.